This TCR beta chain stems from a study of T-cell memory formation after mild COVID-19. Overall study findings and caveats: There was no confirmation that second-wave clones peaking on day 37 were SARS-CoV-2 specific. Clones which contracted sat mainly in CM and EM if CD4+, and in EMRA if CD8+. Day 15 to 85 contracting clones showed balanced CD4/CD8; later expanders leaned CD4+.

As for this clonotype: Antigen specificity is unknown.

5'RACE with constant-segment primers yielded barcoded, UMI-tagged TCR alpha and TCR beta cDNA libraries. One entry per CDR3 protein results from TCRdb running MiXCR on the 5' RACE reads. The repertoire includes 250,000 to 350,000 distinct CDR3 sequences, roughly 15% of them detected once, and approximately 23% sits in the top ten. The V gene end was trimmed by 8 bases and the J gene end by 0 bases; junction bases not matched to a gene: 7. Germline CDR1 SGHTA, CDR2 FQGNSA. This CDR3 region has 15 residues. V gene TRBV7-2 combines with J gene TRBJ2-7; TRBD2 matches 10 bases. This clonotype originated in a man aged 18 to 30 who had mild COVID-19 (a few samples of this study predate the infection). Cell type and time point are not known. Material for sequencing was PBMCs or a T cell subset sorted from them (not recorded which). The CDR3 DNA sequence: TGTGCCAGCGCCGTTCTAGCGGGGGTCTCCTACGAGCAGTACTTC. This translates into CASAVLAGVSYEQYF.